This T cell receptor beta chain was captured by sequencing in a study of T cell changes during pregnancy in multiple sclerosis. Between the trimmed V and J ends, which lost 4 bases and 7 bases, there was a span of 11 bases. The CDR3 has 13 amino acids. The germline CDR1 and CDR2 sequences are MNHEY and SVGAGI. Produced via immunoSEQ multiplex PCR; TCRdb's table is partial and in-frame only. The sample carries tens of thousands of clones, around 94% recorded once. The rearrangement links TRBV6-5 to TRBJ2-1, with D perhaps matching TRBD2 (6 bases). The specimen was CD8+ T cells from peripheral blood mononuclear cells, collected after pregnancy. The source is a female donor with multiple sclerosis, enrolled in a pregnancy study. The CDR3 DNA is TGTGCCAGCAGTTGGGGCGGGGAGAATGAGCAGTTCTTC. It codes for CASSWGGENEQFF.